This note documents a single T cell receptor (beta chain) sequence. Its antigen is currently unknown. This entry comes from a study of T cell responses to AZD1222 COVID-19 vaccine. General study results and limits: Close to half of spike-specific TCRs reportedly recognize unmutated variant regions.

Trimming cost V 4 bases and J 0 bases; bases outside gene matches: 5. The CDR3 spans 16 residues. Germline loops: CDR1 SGHAT, CDR2 FQNNGV. Assay used: immunoSEQ multiplex PCR; TCRdb lists only in-frame clones, some missing. This table has about 110,000 clones, 70% to 90% appearing once. This receptor was identified in an adult who received the AZD1222 COVID-19 vaccine. V gene TRBV11-2 combines with J gene TRBJ2-7, with TRBD2 matching over 11 bases. Sample: peripheral blood, taken 28 days after the second AZD1222 dose. As DNA, the CDR3 is TGTGCCAGCAGCTCCAGACTAGCGGGGCACTCCTACGAGCAGTACTTC. It is translated as CASSSRLAGHSYEQYF.